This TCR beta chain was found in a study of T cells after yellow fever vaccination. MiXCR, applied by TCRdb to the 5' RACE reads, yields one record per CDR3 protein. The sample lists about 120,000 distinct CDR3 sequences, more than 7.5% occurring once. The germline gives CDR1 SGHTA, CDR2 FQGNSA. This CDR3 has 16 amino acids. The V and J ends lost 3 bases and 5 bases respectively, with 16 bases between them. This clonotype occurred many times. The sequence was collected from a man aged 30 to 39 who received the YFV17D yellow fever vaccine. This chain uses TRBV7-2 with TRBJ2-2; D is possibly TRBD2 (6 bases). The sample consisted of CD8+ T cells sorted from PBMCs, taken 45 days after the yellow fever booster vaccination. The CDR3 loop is CASSFIGGPDTGELFF. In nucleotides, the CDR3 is TGTGCCAGCAGCTTTATTGGAGGGCCGGATACCGGGGAGCTGTTTTTT.